The 18 T cell receptor beta chains listed next were all sequenced from one sample in a study of shared clonotypes between healthy human individuals. Measured with immunoSEQ multiplex PCR; TCRdb has only the in-frame clones, and not every one. Of 2.3 million or so clones detected, about 92% appear once; the ten largest clones hold 0.35% to 0.5%. Sequenced material: naive CD4+ T cells from PBMCs. Subset reported: CD45RA+ positively selected. These TCRs come from a man younger than 30 in good health. Some clones in this sample may be carry-over from other donors' samples.

The V and J genes are TRBV7-3 and TRBJ2-3; possibly TRBD2 for D (6 bases). This CDR3 is built from 17 residues. Trimming cost V 3 bases and J 5 bases, with 21 bases left between them. The V gene's germline CDR1 is SGHTA and CDR2 FQGTGA. The CDR3 reads CASSFLPTSSGGDTQYF. DNA for the CDR3: TGTGCCAGCAGCTTCCTCCCTACTAGCTCGGGTGGAGATACGCAGTATTTT.

The genes are TRBV2 and TRBJ2-7; 8 positions agree with TRBD2. The V and J ends lost 7 bases and 5 bases, in that order; junction bases with no gene match: 13. The germline V gene encodes CDR1 SNHLY and CDR2 FYNNEI. The CDR3 is 15 amino acids. The CDR3 nucleotides read TGTGCCAGCAAGTCAGAGCGGGAGTCCCTGGACGAGCAGTACTTC. Translated, it gives CASKSERESLDEQYF.

The genes are TRBV27 and TRBJ1-2, with D uncertain. CDR3 length: 9 residues. CDR1 is MNHEY and CDR2 is SMNVEV in the germline V gene (reference sequence). DNA for the CDR3: TGTGCTGTCGTGGGGGGCTACACCTTC. It is translated as CAVVGGYTF.

The chain recombines TRBV27 with TRBJ2-1, with D perhaps matching TRBD2 (6 bases). Germline-derived CDR1 and CDR2 are MNHEY and SMNVEV (reference sequence). Trimming removed 0 bases from V and 7 bases from J, with 19 bases in between. The length of the CDR3 is 17 residues. CDR3 nucleotides: TGTGCCAGCAGTTTATCGGGGAGGTCTGGGGCCCGGAATGAGCAGTTCTTC. The encoded protein is CASSLSGRSGARNEQFF.

This clone was recorded only once. The V call is TRBV7-8, the J call TRBJ1-1; no clear D. The V and J ends lost 6 bases and 4 bases respectively, with 12 bases between them. The CDR3 consists of 13 residues. Germline V gene lookup returns CDR1 SGHVS and CDR2 FQNEAQ. CDR3 nucleotides: TGTGCCAGCAGTGTGGGGTTCTCCACTGAAGCTTTCTTT. The encoded protein is CASSVGFSTEAFF.

The chain's CDR3 is CASSVGIGQSQETQYF. DNA for the CDR3: TGTGCCAGCAGCGTAGGGATAGGGCAATCCCAAGAGACCCAGTACTTC. The genes are TRBV9 and TRBJ2-5; no definite D call. Looked up from germline, CDR1 is SGDLS and CDR2 is YYNGEE. This CDR3 comprises 16 residues. The V end was cut by 0 bases, the J end by 1 base, with 13 bases between.

This chain uses TRBV30 with TRBJ2-1; TRBD2 matches 7 bases. V was clipped by 8 bases and J by 5 bases; unmatched bases: 12. The V gene's germline CDR1 is GTSNPN and CDR2 SVGIG (reference sequence). This CDR3 has 14 residues. CDR3 bases: TGTGCCGGGAAAACCGACGGGACTAACAATGAGCAGTTCTTC. Residues: CAGKTDGTNNEQFF.

The chain uses TRBV7-2 and TRBJ2-2; D is undetermined. This CDR3 contains 16 residues. CDR1 and CDR2 (germline): SGHTA, FQGNSA. Trimming cost V 1 base and J 1 base, with 10 bases left between them. CDR3 nucleotides: TGTGCCAGCAGCTTAGGAGTGTTGCTGAACACCGGGGAGCTGTTTTTT. As protein: CASSLGVLLNTGELFF. The full variable domain, in which reference TRBV7-2 and TRBJ2-2 provide the parts outside the CDR3, is GAGVSQSPSNKVTEKGKDVELRCDPISGHTALYWYRQSLGQGLEFLIYFQGNSAPDKSGLPSDRFSAERTGGSVSTLTIQRTQQEDSAVYLCASSLGVLLNTGELFFGEGSRLTVL.

As regards this clone: At the DNA level, this CDR3 is encoded by other sequences in the same sample as well. J is TRBJ1-1 and V is TRBV5-1, with a possible D match to TRBD1 (6 bases). V was pared by 0 bases and J by 3 bases, with 9 bases between. Germline values: CDR1 SGHRS, CDR2 YFSETQ. The CDR3 loop spans 14 amino acids. CDR3 in amino acids: CASSLVSGDTEAFF. DNA of the CDR3: TGCGCCAGCAGCTTGGTGTCAGGGGACACTGAAGCTTTCTTT. The full variable domain, in which reference TRBV5-1 and TRBJ1-1 provide the parts outside the CDR3, is KAGVTQTPRYLIKTRGQQVTLSCSPISGHRSVSWYQQTPGQGLQFLFEYFSETQRNKGNFPGRFSGRQFSNSRSEMNVSTLELGDSALYLCASSLVSGDTEAFFGQGTRLTVV.

The chain uses TRBV4-3 and TRBJ2-2; 7 positions agree with TRBD2. V shed 0 bases and J 12 bases; nucleotides not matched to a gene: 4. Germline assignment: CDR1 LGHNA and CDR2 YSLEER. The CDR3 spans 13 residues. The CDR3 DNA sequence: TGCGCCAGCAGCCAAGATTGGGGGGGAAAGCTGTTTTTT. Translated, it gives CASSQDWGGKLFF.

Worth noting for this clone: This sample includes further DNA sequences coding for the same CDR3. The chain is built from TRBV7-2 and TRBJ1-1, with D possibly matching TRBD1 (6 bases). The CDR3 is 14 amino acids. Germline CDR1 reads SGHTA; CDR2 reads FQGNSA. V was pared by 1 base and J by 7 bases, with 13 bases between. CDR3 nucleotides: TGTGCCAGCAGCTTAGGCGTTACAGGGAGTGAAGCTTTCTTT. Translating it yields CASSLGVTGSEAFF.

The V and J genes are TRBV5-1 and TRBJ2-5; maybe TRBD2 (6 bases). Trimming took 9 bases from V and 5 from J, leaving 17 bases between them. This CDR3 is built from 13 residues. CDR1 and CDR2 from the germline V gene are SGHRS and YFSETQ. DNA for the CDR3: TGCGCCACCAACCGGGACTGGGGGGAGACCCAGTACTTC. It is translated as CATNRDWGETQYF.

In this sample, this clone turned up once. The V gene is TRBV19, the J gene TRBJ1-5; TRBD1 is a possible D gene (6 bases). The CDR3 loop spans 16 amino acids. Trimming shortened V by 2 bases and J by 7 bases, and 18 bases separated the two germline ends. Germline assignment: CDR1 LNHDA and CDR2 SQIVND (reference sequence). The CDR3: CASSIRDTGGGQPQHF. CDR3 DNA sequence: TGTGCCAGTAGTATACGGGACACCGGCGGTGGGCAGCCCCAGCATTTT.

The chain combines TRBV5-4 with TRBJ1-2; 10 bases map to TRBD1. CDR3 length equals 13 residues. Germline CDR1 and CDR2: SGHNT and YYREEE (reference sequence). Trimming removed 3 bases from V and 11 bases from J; junction bases left unmatched: 7. This CDR3 is CASSSTGTGVYTF. The CDR3 nucleotides are TGTGCCAGCAGCTCCACCGGGACAGGGGTATACACCTTC.

The J gene is TRBJ2-1, the V gene TRBV18, with TRBD2 matching 13 bases. The CDR3 loop spans 15 amino acids. Germline lookup yields CDR1 KGHSH and CDR2 LQKENI. After removal of 6 bases from V and 7 bases from J, the junction contained 6 bases not matched to a gene. CDR3 loop: CASSRTSGSVNEQFF. CDR3 in DNA: TGTGCCAGCTCTCGGACTAGCGGGAGTGTGAATGAGCAGTTCTTC.

The chain recombines TRBV5-5 with TRBJ2-5; 7 bases match TRBD1. Germline CDR1 SGHKS, CDR2 YYEKEE (reference sequence). V gave up 4 bases and J gave up 1 base; unmatched junction bases: 10. The CDR3 length is 16 residues. The DNA of the CDR3 is TGTGCCAGCAGCATACAACCTCAGGGGGTCCAAGAGACCCAGTACTTC. This gives the protein CASSIQPQGVQETQYF.

This rearrangement joins TRBV29-1 to TRBJ2-3, with D possibly being TRBD2 (5 bases). Between the trimmed V and J ends, which lost 1 base and 4 bases, there was a span of 9 bases. The CDR3 is 13 amino acids. Germline V gene data show CDR1 as SQVTM and CDR2 as ANQGSEA. The CDR3 nucleotides are TGCAGCGTTGAAGTAGCTAGCCCAGATACGCAGTATTTT. The encoded protein is CSVEVASPDTQYF.

This clone appeared a few times. V and J are TRBV5-1 and TRBJ2-1, with D perhaps matching TRBD1 (6 bases). Between the trimmed V and J ends, which lost 0 bases and 3 bases, there was a span of 10 bases. The CDR3 runs 15 residues. The V gene's germline CDR1 is SGHRS and CDR2 YFSETQ. CDR3 loop: CASSLAPGHYNEQFF. The CDR3 DNA reads as TGCGCCAGCAGCTTGGCCCCGGGACACTACAATGAGCAGTTCTTC.